This TCR beta chain originates from a study of response to subunit inactivated influenza vaccine. TCRdb re-derived calls from the RT-PCR reads in MiXCR, one entry per CDR3 protein. The table lists approximately 520,000 distinct CDR3 sequences, approximately 15% of them singletons. This clonotype turned up a few times. Its antigen is still unknown. Study outcomes and limitations: Seasonal influenza vaccination, on each occasion, was suggested by the authors to recruit few new T cells.

V shed 5 bases and J shed 7 bases, with 15 bases lying between them. CDR1 is DFQATT, CDR2 SNEGSKA, per germline (reference sequence). This CDR3 is 13 amino acids long. The source was CD4+ T cells sorted from PBMCs, collected roughly 24 months after vaccination. The TCR was taken from a man aged 45-69 years who received an inactivated influenza vaccine. V is TRBV20-1 and J is TRBJ1-5; D is unresolved. The CDR3: CSARSRVGQPQHF. Here the CDR3 DNA reads TGCAGTGCTCGTTCGAGGGTAGGCCAGCCCCAGCATTTT.